This T cell receptor (beta chain) was captured in a study of blood T cell repertoires in COVID-19. Study background: Acute-phase and convalescent COVID-19 samples originated in the United States, Italy and Spain.

Here immunoSEQ multiplex PCR was the method, and the copy in TCRdb shows in-frame clones only, minus some. The table shows approximately 250,000 clones, with around 93% occurring only once. CDR1 LGHNA and CDR2 YNFKEQ come from the germline V gene. With V trimmed by 0 bases and J by 7 bases, 7 bases remained unmatched. The CDR3 has 15 residues. Enrollees, 18 to 89 years old, lived in 20 to 25 US areas. Self-reported history from a screening survey and questionnaire set each donor's cohort. Each exposed participant met a COVID-19 case in the 2 weeks preceding study entry. This sequence was found in a man in his forties or fifties who had been exposed to COVID-19. The J gene is TRBJ1-2, the V gene TRBV4-2; 8 nucleotides agree with TRBD1. Specimen: PBMCs or T cells enriched from blood (not recorded which). The chain's CDR3 is CASSQDRQGALGYTF. Here the CDR3 DNA reads TGTGCCAGCAGCCAAGATAGGCAGGGGGCTCTTGGCTACACCTTC.